This T cell receptor beta chain is drawn from a study of blood T cells in healthy people across ages (dated by TCRdb to 2014 to 2015). For context, the study as a whole: Template switching captured roughly one uniquely barcoded TCR beta cDNA molecule per two T cells in model experiments. The study measured age-related changes in TCR beta repertoire diversity using deep sequencing normalized with unique cDNA molecular identifiers. Donors were grouped into four age groups: young (average 16 years), middle-aged (about 38), aged (around 60) and long-lived (approximately 82). To avoid experimental bias, donors of different ages were distributed randomly across sequencing lanes. Using the same blood draw, the study looked at two additional independent replicas of 1 million unique cDNA reads for two donors, one aged 18 to 30 and the other aged 80 or older. General conclusions and limits of the study: There was a strong correlation between observed TCR beta diversity and the percentage of naive T cells measured by flow cytometry. Estimates of total diversity based on one million sequenced T cells were considered lower bounds and underestimates. Bulk unsorted PBMC profiling prevented conclusive comparison of naive and antigen-experienced compartments. Compared with the aged group, more naive CD4+ T cells, fewer expanded clones and increased TCR diversity were shown by the long-lived group, suggesting age selection. As age increased, observed TCR beta diversity per million T cells dropped in a roughly linear way, and a significant reduction was already evident by age around 41. Because the CMV infection status of the donors was unknown, age-related changes in expanded clonotypes may potentially have been confounded.

Systemically healthy Caucasian individuals from Russia, 39 in total and aged roughly 6 to 95 years, were included as donors. Ten milliliters of peripheral blood were collected from each donor into EDTA-treated Vacutainer tubes. PBMCs were isolated by Ficoll-Paque density-gradient centrifugation, with at least 6 million obtained per sample. Total RNA was extracted from PBMCs with Trizol reagent, with at least 6 micrograms obtained per sample. Naive CD45RAhigh/CD27high T cell percentages were measured by flow cytometry on a PBMC aliquot from every donor. Library preparation employed 5' RACE. This sample was sequenced with an Illumina HiSeq 2500. A second roughly 7 to 12 cycle PCR used a sample-barcoded 5' primer and a J-beta primer mix. A unique molecular identifier was introduced onto each TCR beta cDNA molecule by a template-switch 5' adaptor carrying 12 random nucleotides. At least 2.5 million CDR3-containing paired-end reads were obtained from each sample. First-strand cDNA synthesis was performed from all RNA using the Mint cDNA synthesis kit, with priming by a TRBC-specific oligonucleotide. After uracil-DNA glycosylase treatment, a first 18-cycle PCR used universal primers M1SS and BC2_uni_R on all cDNA. From the authors' description of their analysis: For normalization, 1 million high-quality reads were randomly selected from each sample, with every read carrying a distinct molecular identifier. Reads sharing molecular identifiers were discarded rather than binned into consensus sequences. MiTCR, run with a Q25 quality threshold and the strictest error-elimination algorithm, handled CDR3 identification, clonotype clustering and error correction. A nonparametric unseen species model with Euler transformation was used to estimate lower-bound total TCR beta diversity. The public reads were run again by TCRdb, first through fastp at Q25 and then through MiXCR, and only productive beta chains were kept. Under each unique CDR3 protein, matching rows form one entry showing the most common genes and DNA. What appears here as the V and J calls and clone size reflects TCRdb's work, not the paper's. Across this sample there are 1.5 million to 2 million distinct CDR3 sequences, with around 50% seen only once. The top ten clonotypes cover over 2% of the sample.

The CDR3 holds 14 amino acids from the cysteine to the phenylalanine. The only DNA kept is the CDR3, 42 bases in frame from the first base. V was cut back by 2 bases and J by 2 bases, leaving a gap of 10 bases between them. Regarding this clonotype: Which antigen it targets is not known. Base qualities are not provided; no much larger clone lies one nucleotide away.

This TCR was sampled from a middle-aged woman in good health. Sequenced sample: blood. Rearrangement joined TRBV12-3 or TRBV12-4 to TRBJ2-7, with no confidently assigned D gene. The CDR3 in this case is CASSLIGLTYEQYF. The DNA sequence reads TGTGCCAGCAGTTTAATCGGCCTAACCTACGAGCAGTACTTC.